This is a list of T cell receptor beta chains from one sample in a study of T cell changes during pregnancy in multiple sclerosis. The table came from immunoSEQ multiplex PCR; TCRdb's copy has only in-frame clones and leaves some out. The sample has 95,000 to 150,000 clones, roughly 92% seen once. Sequencing used peripheral blood, obtained before pregnancy. These receptors all come from a female donor with multiple sclerosis, enrolled in a pregnancy study. CDR3s include the opening cysteine and the closing phenylalanine or tryptophan. D genes are given only for firm matches. Clone size appears in some rows only: once, few, many, or a class for an expanded clone.

TRBV5-6,TRBJ2-5,TRBD1,NA,TGTGCCAGCAGCCTTACACAGGGGGTCGTTGGAGAGACCCAGTACTTC,CASSLTQGVVGETQYF
TRBV7-2,TRBJ2-1,TRBD2,NA,TGTGCCAGCAGGGTCGGACTAGCGGGAGTGGGGACCTACAATGAGCAGTTCTTC,CASRVGLAGVGTYNEQFF
TRBV7-9,TRBJ1-2,TRBD1,NA,TGTGCCAGCAGTACAGGGGGCGCAGATATAGGCTACACCTTC,CASSTGGADIGYTF
TRBV5-1,TRBJ2-1,TRBD2,NA,TGCGCCAGCAGCTTGGATGGGACTAGCGGCTCCTACAATGAGCAGTTCTTC,CASSLDGTSGSYNEQFF
TRBV30,TRBJ1-2,NA,NA,TGTGCCTGGAGGCCAGCGGCTAACTATGGCTACACCTTC,CAWRPAANYGYTF
TRBV5-1,TRBJ1-2,NA,NA,TGCGCCAGCAGCGGGGACACTGTTAACTATGGCTACACCTTC,CASSGDTVNYGYTF
TRBV2,TRBJ1-1,TRBD1,NA,TGTGCCAGCCTAGTGCCGGTGGAGGGGGCGACTGAAGCTTTCTTT,CASLVPVEGATEAFF
TRBV2,TRBJ1-4,TRBD1,NA,TGTGCCAGCAAAGGGGGCAGCGAAAAACTGTTTTTT,CASKGGSEKLFF
TRBV6-5,TRBJ2-7,NA,NA,TGTGCCAGCAGTAAACGGGACTCCTCCTACGAGCAGTACTTC,CASSKRDSSYEQYF
TRBV30,TRBJ2-3,NA,NA,TGTGCCTGGAGCGTAAGGGGGGGCCGAGGGTCAGCAACGCAGTATTTT,CAWSVRGGRGSATQYF
TRBV7-7,TRBJ2-5,TRBD2,NA,TGTGCCAGCAGCTTAGGGGGACTAGCGGGGGGCCAAGAGACCCAGTACTTC,CASSLGGLAGGQETQYF
TRBV9,TRBJ2-7,TRBD2,NA,TGTGCCAGCAGCGTAGCGGCGGGAGGAGGCCACGAGCAGTACTTC,CASSVAAGGGHEQYF
TRBV5-1,TRBJ2-3,TRBD2,NA,TGCGCCAGCAGCCCAGATACTAGCGGGGGGGCCCAAGATACGCAGTATTTT,CASSPDTSGGAQDTQYF
TRBV19,TRBJ1-4,NA,NA,TGTGCCAGTAGTCGGCAGGGTTCCCGTAATGAAAAACTGTTTTTT,CASSRQGSRNEKLFF
TRBV27,TRBJ2-1,TRBD1,NA,TGTGCCAGCAGAATCCTTACGACAGGGGGCTCCTACAATGAGCAGTTCTTC,CASRILTTGGSYNEQFF
TRBV19,TRBJ2-5,NA,NA,TGTGCCAGTAGTTCTACCGGGTTTGGGACCCAGTACTTC,CASSSTGFGTQYF
TRBV5-1,TRBJ2-5,TRBD2,NA,TGCGCCAGCAGCGAAGCGGGGGGCTATGGGAAAGAGACCCAGTACTTC,CASSEAGGYGKETQYF
TRBV28,TRBJ2-6,NA,NA,TGTGCCAGCAGTTCACCGGTAACTCGTGTCCTGACTTTC,CASSSPVTRVLTF
TRBV6-5,TRBJ1-2,NA,NA,TGTGCCAGCAGTTATGTTGGCATGGACTATGGCTACACCTTC,CASSYVGMDYGYTF
TRBV7-2,TRBJ2-2,NA,NA,TGTGCCAGCGCGAAGGGGATCGACACCGGGGAGCTGTTTTTT,CASAKGIDTGELFF
TRBV1,TRBJ1-1,NA,NA,TGCACCAGCAGCCGGCGGGGGGGCGACACTGAAGCTTTCTTT,CTSSRRGGDTEAFF
TRBV11-2,TRBJ2-5,NA,NA,TGTGCCAGCAGCCGCAGCGTCCAAGAGACCCAGTACTTC,CASSRSVQETQYF
TRBV2,TRBJ1-1,NA,medium-sized,TGTGCCAGCAGTGCCCTACTGACAGGACCAAACACTGAAGCTTTCTTT,CASSALLTGPNTEAFF
TRBV14,TRBJ2-3,NA,NA,TGTGCCAGCAGCCAATTACACGCAATCAGCACAGATACGCAGTATTTT,CASSQLHAISTDTQYF
TRBV18,TRBJ2-3,TRBD1,once,TGTGCCAGCTCACCGGGACAGTCCCCCACAGATACGCAGTATTTT,CASSPGQSPTDTQYF
TRBV19,TRBJ1-2,NA,NA,TGTGCCAGTAGCTCAAATATTCGAGGTCCCGATTTTGACTATGGCTACACCTTC,CASSSNIRGPDFDYGYTF
TRBV9,TRBJ1-2,TRBD1,NA,TGTGCCAGCAGCGCCCAACCGGGACAGGGGTACTATGGCTACACCTTC,CASSAQPGQGYYGYTF
TRBV6-1,TRBJ1-5,TRBD1,NA,TGTGCCAGCAGAGAAGGGGGCCTTGGCAATCAGCCCCAGCATTTT,CASREGGLGNQPQHF
TRBV7-7,TRBJ1-5,NA,NA,TGTGCCAGCAGTCCCGGGGGGCTGAATCAGCCCCAGCATTTT,CASSPGGLNQPQHF
TRBV2,TRBJ2-1,NA,NA,TGTGCCAGCAGTAGGACGGGAGTCGTGAATGAGCAGTTCTTC,CASSRTGVVNEQFF
TRBV4-1,TRBJ2-1,TRBD2,NA,TGCGCCAGCAGGATTCGGGCGGGACTAGCGAACAATGAGCAGTTCTTC,CASRIRAGLANNEQFF
TRBV28,TRBJ2-7,NA,NA,TGTGCCGGGGGCAGGGGTATCCCCGAGCAGTACTTC,CAGGRGIPEQYF
TRBV28,TRBJ1-1,NA,NA,TGTGCGAGCACCTCCGTGAACACTGAAGCTTTCTTT,CASTSVNTEAFF
TRBV15,TRBJ2-7,TRBD1,NA,TGTGCCACCAGCAGGAGACAGGGGACCGACGAGCAGTACTTC,CATSRRQGTDEQYF
TRBV19,TRBJ1-1,NA,NA,TGTGCCAGTAGTATAGACAGGAACACTGAAGCTTTCTTT,CASSIDRNTEAFF
TRBV19,TRBJ1-2,NA,NA,TGTGCCAGTACTATAGGGGCAGTATCAGGAGGGGGCTACACCTTC,CASTIGAVSGGGYTF
TRBV19,TRBJ2-2,NA,NA,TGTGCCAGTATCGGGTACACCGGGGAGCTGTTTTTT,CASIGYTGELFF
TRBV2,TRBJ2-4,TRBD2,NA,TGTGCCAGCAGTCAGACTAGCGGGAGGGAAAACATTCAGTACTTC,CASSQTSGRENIQYF
TRBV28,TRBJ2-2,NA,NA,TGTGCCAGCAGTGACTCTCATGGAGGGAAAAACACCGGGGAGCTGTTTTTT,CASSDSHGGKNTGELFF
TRBV29-1,TRBJ2-1,TRBD2,NA,TGCAGCGTTGTACGGCTAGCGGGAGATGAGCAGTTCTTC,CSVVRLAGDEQFF
TRBV30,TRBJ1-3,TRBD1,once,TGTGCCTGGAGTCGACGGGACAGTCGGGTCACCATATATTTT,CAWSRRDSRVTIYF
TRBV7-7,TRBJ2-3,TRBD1,NA,TGTGCCAGCAGCACCGGGACAGGTGTCACAGATACGCAGTATTTT,CASSTGTGVTDTQYF
TRBV6-5,TRBJ2-3,NA,few,TGTGCCAGCAGTTACTCGTCCGCAGATACGCAGTATTTT,CASSYSSADTQYF
TRBV6-1,TRBJ1-4,NA,once,TGTGCCAGCAGTGAAATGGGAGGCACTAATGAAAAACTGTTTTTT,CASSEMGGTNEKLFF
TRBV19,TRBJ2-3,NA,NA,TGTGCCAGTAGTACAGGACAGCCAACAGATACGCAGTATTTT,CASSTGQPTDTQYF
TRBV30,TRBJ2-3,TRBD2,few,TGTGCCGTGGGACTAGCGGGAGGGCTGGAGACAGATACGCAGTATTTT,CAVGLAGGLETDTQYF